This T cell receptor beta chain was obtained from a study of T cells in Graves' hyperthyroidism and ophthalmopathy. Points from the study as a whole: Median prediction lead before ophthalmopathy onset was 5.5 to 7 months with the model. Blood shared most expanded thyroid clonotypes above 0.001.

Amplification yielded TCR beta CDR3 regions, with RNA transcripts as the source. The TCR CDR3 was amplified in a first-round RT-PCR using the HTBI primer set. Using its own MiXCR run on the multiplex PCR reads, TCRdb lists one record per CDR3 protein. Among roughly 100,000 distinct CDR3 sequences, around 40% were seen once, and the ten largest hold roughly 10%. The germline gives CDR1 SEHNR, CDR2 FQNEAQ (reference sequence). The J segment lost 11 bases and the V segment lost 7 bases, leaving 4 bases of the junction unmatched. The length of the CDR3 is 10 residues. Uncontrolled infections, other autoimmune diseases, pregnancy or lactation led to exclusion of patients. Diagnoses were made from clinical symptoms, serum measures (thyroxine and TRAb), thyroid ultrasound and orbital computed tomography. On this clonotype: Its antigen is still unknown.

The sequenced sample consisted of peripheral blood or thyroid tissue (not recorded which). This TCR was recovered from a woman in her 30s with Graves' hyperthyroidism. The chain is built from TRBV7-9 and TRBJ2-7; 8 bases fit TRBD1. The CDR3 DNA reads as TGTGCCAGCAACGTGGGACAGGAGTACTTC. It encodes CASNVGQEYF.